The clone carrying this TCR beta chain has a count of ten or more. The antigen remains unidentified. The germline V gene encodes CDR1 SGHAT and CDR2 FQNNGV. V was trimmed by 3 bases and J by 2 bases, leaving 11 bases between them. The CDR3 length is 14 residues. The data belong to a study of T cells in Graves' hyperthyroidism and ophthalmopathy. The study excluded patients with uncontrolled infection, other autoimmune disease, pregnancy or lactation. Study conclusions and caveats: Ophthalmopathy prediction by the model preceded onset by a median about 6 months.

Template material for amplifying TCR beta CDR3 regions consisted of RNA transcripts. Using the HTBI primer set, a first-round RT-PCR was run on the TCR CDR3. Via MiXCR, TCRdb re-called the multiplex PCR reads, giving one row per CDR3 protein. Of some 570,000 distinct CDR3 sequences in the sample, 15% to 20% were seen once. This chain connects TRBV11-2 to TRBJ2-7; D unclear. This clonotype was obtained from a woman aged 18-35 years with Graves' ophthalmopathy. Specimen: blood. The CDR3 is CASSFASKAYEQYF. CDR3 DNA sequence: TGTGCCAGCAGCTTCGCTAGTAAGGCCTACGAGCAGTACTTC.